The T cell receptor (beta chain) described here comes from a study of T-cell reconstitution after alpha-beta-depleted transplantation in children. Using unique molecular identifiers, the investigators prepared the TCRbeta library. Using its own MiXCR run on the PCR reads, TCRdb lists one record per CDR3 protein. The sample has about 340,000 distinct CDR3 sequences, approximately 12% seen once. CDR1 and CDR2 from the germline V gene are MNHEY and SVGEGT. After removal of 2 bases from V and 6 bases from J, the junction contained 10 bases not matched to a gene. The CDR3 is 16 amino acids. The sequences come from PBMCs, collected from the stem cell graft. This clonotype was sampled from a human donor who donated a stem cell graft to a child with Fanconi anemia. The chain uses TRBV6-2 or TRBV6-3 and TRBJ2-3; 8 bases fit TRBD2. The CDR3 DNA reads TGTGCCAGCAGTTACGGACCCGGGACTAGTAGTGATACGCAGTATTTT. This translates into CASSYGPGTSSDTQYF.